The T cell receptor (beta chain) under discussion was sequenced for a study of blood T cell repertoires in COVID-19. Background on the study: Acute and convalescent COVID-19 specimens originated in the United States, Italy and Spain. The cDNA or gDNA used as material had been derived from T cells, B-cell-depleted T cells, or PBMCs.

The germline gives CDR1 SEHNR, CDR2 FQNEAQ (reference sequence). The CDR3 sequence is 14 residues long. V was pared by 2 bases and J by 0 bases, with 8 bases between. Under the authors' procedure: From reference gene primer amplification, estimates of nucleated cell counts were derived. Profiled with immunoSEQ multiplex PCR; TCRdb holds only in-frame clones, not every one. The V and J calls and clone size were taken over from that table, and D and trimming were inferred from the DNA. Of around 200,000 clones in the sample, around 82% were seen once. The clonotype comes from a woman aged 40 to 55 with active or convalescent COVID-19. The V and J genes are TRBV7-9 and TRBJ2-7; D remains ambiguous. The sequenced sample consisted of peripheral blood. The CDR3 here is CASSLNPSSYEQYF. The CDR3 coding sequence is TGTGCCAGCAGCTTAAATCCGAGCTCCTACGAGCAGTACTTC. Variable domain in full (rest from reference TRBV7-9 and TRBJ2-7): DTGVSQNPRHKITKRGQNVTFRCDPISEHNRLYWYRQTLGQGPEFLTYFQNEAQLEKSRLLSDRFSAERPKGSFSTLEIQRTEQGDSAMYLCASSLNPSSYEQYFGPGTRLTVT.